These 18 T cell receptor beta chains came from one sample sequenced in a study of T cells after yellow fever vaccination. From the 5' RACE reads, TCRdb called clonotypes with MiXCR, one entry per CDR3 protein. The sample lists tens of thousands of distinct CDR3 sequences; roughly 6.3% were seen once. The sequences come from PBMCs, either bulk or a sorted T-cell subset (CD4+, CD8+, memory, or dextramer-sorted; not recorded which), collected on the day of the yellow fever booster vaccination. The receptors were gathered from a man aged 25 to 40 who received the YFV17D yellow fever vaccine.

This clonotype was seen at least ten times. The chain's CDR3 is CASSLEGQGRGYTF. Here the CDR3 DNA reads TGTGCCAGCAGCTTGGAGGGACAGGGGCGAGGCTACACCTTC. The chain carries TRBV5-4 and TRBJ1-2; 10 positions agree with TRBD1. The CDR3 spans 14 residues. Germline CDR1 reads SGHNT; CDR2 reads YYREEE (reference sequence). V lost 0 bases, J lost 8 bases, and 4 bases stayed unmatched.

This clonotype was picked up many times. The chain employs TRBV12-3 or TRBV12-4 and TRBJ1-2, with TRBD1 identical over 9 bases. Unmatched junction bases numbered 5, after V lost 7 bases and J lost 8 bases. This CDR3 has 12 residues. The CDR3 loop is CASIGTGRGYTF. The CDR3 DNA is TGTGCCAGCATTGGGACAGGGAGAGGCTACACCTTC.

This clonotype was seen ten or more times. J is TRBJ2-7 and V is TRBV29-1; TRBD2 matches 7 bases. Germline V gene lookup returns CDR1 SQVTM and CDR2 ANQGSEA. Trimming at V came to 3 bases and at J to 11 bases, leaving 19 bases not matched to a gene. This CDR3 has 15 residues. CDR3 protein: CSVEIAGTTGGVEYF. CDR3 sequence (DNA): TGCAGCGTTGAGATAGCGGGCACGACGGGCGGCGTGGAGTACTTC.

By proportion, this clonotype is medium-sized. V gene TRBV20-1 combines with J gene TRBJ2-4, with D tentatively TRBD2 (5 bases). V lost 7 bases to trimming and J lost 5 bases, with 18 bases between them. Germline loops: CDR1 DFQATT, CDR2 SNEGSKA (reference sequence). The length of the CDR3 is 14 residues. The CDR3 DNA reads TGCAGTGGTATAGGGAGAGCCGGGGAAAACATTCAGTACTTC. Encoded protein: CSGIGRAGENIQYF.

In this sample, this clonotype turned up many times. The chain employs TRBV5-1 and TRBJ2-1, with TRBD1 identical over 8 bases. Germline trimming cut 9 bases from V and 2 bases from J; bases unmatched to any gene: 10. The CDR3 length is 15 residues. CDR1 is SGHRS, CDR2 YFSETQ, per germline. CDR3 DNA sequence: TGCGCCACCCTTCCCGGGACAGGTGCCTACAATGAGCAGTTCTTC. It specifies CATLPGTGAYNEQFF.

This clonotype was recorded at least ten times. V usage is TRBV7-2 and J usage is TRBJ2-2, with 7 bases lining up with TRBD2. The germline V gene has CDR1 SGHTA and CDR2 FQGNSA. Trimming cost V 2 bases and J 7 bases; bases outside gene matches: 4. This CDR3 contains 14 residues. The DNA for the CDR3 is TGTGCCAGCAGCTTATCGGGGAGGGTCGGGGAGCTGTTTTTT. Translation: CASSLSGRVGELFF.

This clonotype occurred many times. The CDR3 DNA follows: TGTGCCAGCAGCCGAAAGGGGACAAGCGAGCAGTACTTC. This translates into CASSRKGTSEQYF. The chain links TRBV6-2 or TRBV6-3 to TRBJ2-7, with D maybe TRBD1 (6 bases). The V gene's germline CDR1 is MNHEY and CDR2 SVGEGT. This CDR3 region has 13 residues. Trimming removed 6 bases from V and 6 bases from J, with 15 bases in between.

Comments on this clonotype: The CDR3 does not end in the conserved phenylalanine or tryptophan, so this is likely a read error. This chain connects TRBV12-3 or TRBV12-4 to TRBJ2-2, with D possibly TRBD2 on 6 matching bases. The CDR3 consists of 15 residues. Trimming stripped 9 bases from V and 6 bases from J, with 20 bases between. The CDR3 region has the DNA TGTGCCAGTTCAGTTACACCGGGGGTCCCCGGGGAGCTGTTTTCT. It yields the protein CASSVTPGVPGELFS.

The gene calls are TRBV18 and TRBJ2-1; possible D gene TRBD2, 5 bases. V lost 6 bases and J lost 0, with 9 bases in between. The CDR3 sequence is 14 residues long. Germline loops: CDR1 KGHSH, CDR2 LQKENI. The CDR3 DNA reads TGTGCCAGCTCCGACTATTCCTCCTACAATGAGCAGTTCTTC. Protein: CASSDYSSYNEQFF.

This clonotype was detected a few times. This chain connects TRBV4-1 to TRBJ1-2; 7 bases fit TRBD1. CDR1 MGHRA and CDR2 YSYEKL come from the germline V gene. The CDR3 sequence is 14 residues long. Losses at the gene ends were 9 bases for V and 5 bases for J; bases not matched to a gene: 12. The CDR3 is CASNDREGEYGYTF. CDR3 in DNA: TGCGCCAGTAACGACAGGGAGGGTGAATATGGCTACACCTTC.

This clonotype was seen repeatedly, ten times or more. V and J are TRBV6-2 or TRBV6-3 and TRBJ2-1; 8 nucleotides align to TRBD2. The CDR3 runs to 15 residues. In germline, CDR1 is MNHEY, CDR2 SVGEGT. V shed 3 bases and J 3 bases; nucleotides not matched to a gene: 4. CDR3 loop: CASSYGLALYNEQFF. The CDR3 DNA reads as TGTGCCAGCAGTTATGGACTAGCCCTCTACAATGAGCAGTTCTTC.

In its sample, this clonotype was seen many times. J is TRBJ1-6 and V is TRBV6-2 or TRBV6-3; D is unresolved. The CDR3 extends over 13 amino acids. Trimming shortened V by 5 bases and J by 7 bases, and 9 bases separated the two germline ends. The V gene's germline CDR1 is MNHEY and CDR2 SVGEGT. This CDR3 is CASSNAENSPLHF. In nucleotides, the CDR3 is TGTGCCAGCAGTAATGCCGAAAATTCACCCCTCCACTTT.

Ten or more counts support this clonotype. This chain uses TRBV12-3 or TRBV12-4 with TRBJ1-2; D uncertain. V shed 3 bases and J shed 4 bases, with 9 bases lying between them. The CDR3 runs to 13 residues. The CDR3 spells CASSFEGTYGYTF. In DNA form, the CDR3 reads TGTGCCAGCAGTTTTGAGGGAACCTATGGCTACACCTTC.

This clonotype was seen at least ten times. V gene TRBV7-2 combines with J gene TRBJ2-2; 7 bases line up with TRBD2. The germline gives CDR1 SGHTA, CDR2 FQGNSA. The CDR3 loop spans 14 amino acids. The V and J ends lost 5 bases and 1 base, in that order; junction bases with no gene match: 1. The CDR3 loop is CASSPGGNTGELFF. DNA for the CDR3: TGTGCCAGCAGCCCGGGGGGGAACACCGGGGAGCTGTTTTTT.

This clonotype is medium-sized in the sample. The CDR3 protein is CSGRGQGLGELFF. In nucleotides, the CDR3 is TGCAGCGGAAGGGGTCAGGGCCTTGGGGAGCTGTTTTTT. This rearrangement joins TRBV29-1 to TRBJ2-2; D is perhaps TRBD1 (5 bases). Germline V CDR1 and CDR2: SQVTM, ANQGSEA. This CDR3 has 13 amino acids. The germline V and J ends were trimmed by 7 bases and 8 bases, with 17 bases remaining between them.

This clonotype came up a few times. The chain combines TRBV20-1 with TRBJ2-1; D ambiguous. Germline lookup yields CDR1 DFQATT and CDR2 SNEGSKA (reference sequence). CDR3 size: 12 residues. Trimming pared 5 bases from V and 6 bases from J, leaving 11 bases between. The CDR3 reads CSAGMGSNEQFF. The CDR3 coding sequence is TGCAGTGCTGGAATGGGTTCCAATGAGCAGTTCTTC.

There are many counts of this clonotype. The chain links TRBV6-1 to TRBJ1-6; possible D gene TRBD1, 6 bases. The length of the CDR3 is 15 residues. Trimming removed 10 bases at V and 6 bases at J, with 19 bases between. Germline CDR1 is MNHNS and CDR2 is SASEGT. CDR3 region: CATLLGGVFNSPLHF. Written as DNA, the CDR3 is TGTGCCACCCTCTTGGGGGGCGTTTTTAATTCACCCCTCCACTTT.

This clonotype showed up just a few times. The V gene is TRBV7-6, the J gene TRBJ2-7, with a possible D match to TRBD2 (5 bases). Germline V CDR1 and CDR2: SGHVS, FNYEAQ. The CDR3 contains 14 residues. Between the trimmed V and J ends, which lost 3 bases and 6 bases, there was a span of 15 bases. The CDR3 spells CASSLGGFLSEQYF. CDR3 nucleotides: TGTGCCAGCAGCTTGGGCGGGTTCCTCTCCGAGCAGTACTTC.